These 2 T cell receptor beta chains were all obtained from the same sample, sequenced in a study of cytomegalovirus exposure and HLA in healthy donors. Primers for the PCR totalled 60 Vbeta and 13 Jbeta. Sequencing used immunoSEQ multiplex PCR; TCRdb keeps in-frame clones, though not all of them. The sample gives 150,000 or so clones, 65% to 75% of which show up once; 2% to 2.5% is in the top ten. The material sequenced was PBMCs. These receptors were collected from a human donor in good health.

The chain joins TRBV19 to TRBJ2-1; D is unclear. The V gene's germline CDR1 is LNHDA and CDR2 SQIVND (reference sequence). V gave up 6 bases and J gave up 0 bases, with 9 bases separating them. The CDR3 loop spans 14 amino acids. The CDR3 region has the DNA TGTGCCAGTAGCAAACTAAGCTCCTACAATGAGCAGTTCTTC. This codes for CASSKLSSYNEQFF.

The CDR3 region is CSVVRGTGNEQFF. For the CDR3, the DNA is TGCAGCGTTGTCCGGGGTACGGGGAATGAGCAGTTCTTC. V usage is TRBV29-1 and J usage is TRBJ2-1; tentatively, D is TRBD2 (5 bases). The CDR3 has 13 amino acids. Germline V gene sequence: CDR1 SQVTM, CDR2 ANQGSEA. V lost 4 bases, J lost 7 bases, and 14 bases lay in between.